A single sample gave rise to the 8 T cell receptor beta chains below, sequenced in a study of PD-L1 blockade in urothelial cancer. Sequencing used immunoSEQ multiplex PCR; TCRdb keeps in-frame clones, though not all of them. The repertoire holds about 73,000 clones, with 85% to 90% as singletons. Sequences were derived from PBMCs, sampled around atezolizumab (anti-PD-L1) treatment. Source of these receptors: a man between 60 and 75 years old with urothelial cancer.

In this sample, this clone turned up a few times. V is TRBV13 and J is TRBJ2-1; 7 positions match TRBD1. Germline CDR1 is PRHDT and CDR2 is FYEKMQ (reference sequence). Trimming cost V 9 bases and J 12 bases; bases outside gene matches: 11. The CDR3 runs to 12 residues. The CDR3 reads CASTPARGRQFF. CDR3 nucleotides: TGTGCCAGTACCCCGGCGAGGGGGCGGCAGTTCTTC.

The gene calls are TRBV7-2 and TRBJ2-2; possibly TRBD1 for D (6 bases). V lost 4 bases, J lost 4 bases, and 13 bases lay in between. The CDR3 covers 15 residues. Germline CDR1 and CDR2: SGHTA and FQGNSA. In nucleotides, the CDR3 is TGTGCCAGCAGCTCAGGGGCGCGGCGCACCGGGGAGCTGTTTTTT. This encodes CASSSGARRTGELFF.

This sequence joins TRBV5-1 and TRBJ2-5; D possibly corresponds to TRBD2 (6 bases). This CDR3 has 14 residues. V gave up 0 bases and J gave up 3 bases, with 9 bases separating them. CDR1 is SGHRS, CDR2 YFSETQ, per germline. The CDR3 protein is CASSLVSGKETQYF. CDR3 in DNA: TGCGCCAGCAGCTTGGTTAGCGGTAAAGAGACCCAGTACTTC.

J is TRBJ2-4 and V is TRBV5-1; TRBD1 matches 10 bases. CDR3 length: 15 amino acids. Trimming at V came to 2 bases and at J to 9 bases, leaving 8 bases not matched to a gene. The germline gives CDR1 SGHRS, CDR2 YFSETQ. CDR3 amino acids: CASSFSGTGDVIQYF. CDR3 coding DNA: TGCGCCAGCAGCTTTTCCGGGACAGGGGATGTCATTCAGTACTTC.

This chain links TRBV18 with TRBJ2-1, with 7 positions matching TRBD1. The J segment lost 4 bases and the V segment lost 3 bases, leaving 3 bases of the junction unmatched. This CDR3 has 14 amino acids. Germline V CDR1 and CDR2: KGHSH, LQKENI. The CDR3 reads CASSPGQAYNEQFF. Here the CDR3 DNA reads TGTGCCAGCTCACCCGGACAGGCTTACAATGAGCAGTTCTTC.

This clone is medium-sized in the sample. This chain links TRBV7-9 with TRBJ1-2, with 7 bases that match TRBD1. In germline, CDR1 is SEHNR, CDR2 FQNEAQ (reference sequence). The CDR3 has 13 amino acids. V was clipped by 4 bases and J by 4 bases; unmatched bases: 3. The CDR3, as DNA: TGTGCCAGCAGCTCAGGGGGGCCCTATGGCTACACCTTC. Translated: CASSSGGPYGYTF.

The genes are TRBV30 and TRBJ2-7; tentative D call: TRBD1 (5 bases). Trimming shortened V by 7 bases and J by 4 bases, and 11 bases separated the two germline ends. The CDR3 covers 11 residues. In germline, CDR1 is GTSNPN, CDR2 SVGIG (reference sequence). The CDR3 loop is CALQRGYEQYF. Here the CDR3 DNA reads TGTGCCTTACAAAGGGGTTACGAGCAGTACTTC.

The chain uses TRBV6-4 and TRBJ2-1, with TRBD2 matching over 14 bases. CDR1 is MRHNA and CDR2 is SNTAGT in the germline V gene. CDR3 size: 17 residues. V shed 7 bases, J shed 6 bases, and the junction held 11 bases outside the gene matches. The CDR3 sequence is CASTGLAGGRVCNEQFF. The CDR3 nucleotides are TGTGCCAGCACTGGACTAGCGGGAGGAAGGGTGTGCAATGAGCAGTTCTTC.